These T cell receptor beta chains were read from a single sample in a study of blood T cell repertoires in COVID-19. Clones were sequenced by immunoSEQ multiplex PCR, and TCRdb holds only the in-frame ones, with some missing. Among under 100,000 clones listed, about 83% were seen once. Sequencing was performed on peripheral blood. These receptors were collected from a man aged 25-45 years with acute or convalescent COVID-19. CDR3s include the opening cysteine and the closing phenylalanine or tryptophan. The D gene is left open where the match is weak. Only part of the rows carry a size: once, few, many, or a class if the clone is expanded.

V gene: TRBV6-5
J gene: TRBJ2-1
D gene: NA
clone size: NA
CDR3 length: 15
CDR3 DNA: TGTGCCAGCAGTTACGGCAGGGGATCCTACAATGAGCAGTTCTTC
CDR3 protein: CASSYGRGSYNEQFF

V gene: TRBV6-1
J gene: TRBJ1-5
D gene: NA
clone size: NA
CDR3 length: 16
CDR3 DNA: TGTGCCAGCAGTGCCCCGCAGGGAGGGGGCAATCAGCCCCAGCATTTT
CDR3 protein: CASSAPQGGGNQPQHF

V gene: TRBV2
J gene: TRBJ2-7
D gene: TRBD1
clone size: NA
CDR3 length: 14
CDR3 DNA: TGTGCCAGCAGTGAATCGACAGGGAGATACGAGCAGTACTTC
CDR3 protein: CASSESTGRYEQYF

V gene: TRBV6-5
J gene: TRBJ2-1
D gene: TRBD2
clone size: once
CDR3 length: 14
CDR3 DNA: TGTGCCAGCAGACGTGGCGGGAGCGACAATGAGCAGTTCTTC
CDR3 protein: CASRRGGSDNEQFF

V gene: TRBV6-5
J gene: TRBJ2-7
D gene: TRBD1
clone size: NA
CDR3 length: 14
CDR3 DNA: TGTGCCAGCAGCGAGGGGACAGGTGGTTACGAGCAGTACTTC
CDR3 protein: CASSEGTGGYEQYF

V gene: TRBV30
J gene: TRBJ1-1
D gene: NA
clone size: NA
CDR3 length: 13
CDR3 DNA: TGTGCCTGGCGGGCAGGGTGGACGGGTGAAGCTTTCTTT
CDR3 protein: CAWRAGWTGEAFF

V gene: TRBV29-1
J gene: TRBJ1-2
D gene: TRBD1
clone size: NA
CDR3 length: 13
CDR3 DNA: TGCAGCGCAAAGGACAGGGATAACTATGGCTACACCTTC
CDR3 protein: CSAKDRDNYGYTF

V gene: TRBV27
J gene: TRBJ1-5
D gene: NA
clone size: NA
CDR3 length: 14
CDR3 DNA: TGTGCCAGCAGTTTAGACCAGGGGCCTCAGCCCCAGCATTTT
CDR3 protein: CASSLDQGPQPQHF

V gene: TRBV19
J gene: TRBJ1-2
D gene: NA
clone size: once
CDR3 length: 14
CDR3 DNA: TGTGCCAGTAGTATGGGGGGAGGGGACCGAGGCTACACCTTC
CDR3 protein: CASSMGGGDRGYTF

V gene: TRBV6-5
J gene: TRBJ2-5
D gene: NA
clone size: NA
CDR3 length: 13
CDR3 DNA: TGTGCCAGCAGCTCGACAACCGTACGGACCCAGTACTTC
CDR3 protein: CASSSTTVRTQYF

V gene: TRBV28
J gene: TRBJ2-1
D gene: TRBD2
clone size: NA
CDR3 length: 15
CDR3 DNA: TGTGCCAGCAGTTTACCGGGAGGGCCTCTCGGTGAGCAGTTCTTC
CDR3 protein: CASSLPGGPLGEQFF

V gene: TRBV7-9
J gene: TRBJ2-3
D gene: TRBD2
clone size: NA
CDR3 length: 16
CDR3 DNA: TGTGCCAGCAGCCCCCGACTAGCGAGCCCCGAAGATACGCAGTATTTT
CDR3 protein: CASSPRLASPEDTQYF

V gene: TRBV2
J gene: TRBJ2-3
D gene: NA
clone size: NA
CDR3 length: 15
CDR3 DNA: TGTGCCAGCAGTGATTTAGAGGGAGGATCGGGTGCGCAGTATTTT
CDR3 protein: CASSDLEGGSGAQYF

V gene: TRBV15
J gene: TRBJ2-6
D gene: NA
clone size: NA
CDR3 length: 16
CDR3 DNA: TGTGCCACCAGCCCTCCCTCCGGGACTGGGGCCAACGTCCTGACTTTC
CDR3 protein: CATSPPSGTGANVLTF

V gene: TRBV15
J gene: TRBJ1-5
D gene: NA
clone size: few
CDR3 length: 15
CDR3 DNA: NA
CDR3 protein: CATSILDRWDQPQHF

V gene: TRBV28
J gene: TRBJ2-4
D gene: TRBD1
clone size: NA
CDR3 length: 13
CDR3 DNA: TGTGCCATTTGGGACAGGGGAAAAAACATTCAGTACTTC
CDR3 protein: CAIWDRGKNIQYF

V gene: TRBV7-6
J gene: TRBJ1-2
D gene: TRBD1
clone size: NA
CDR3 length: 15
CDR3 DNA: TGTGCCAGCAGCTTAGTCTCCAGGGGGCGAGAGGGCTACACCTTC
CDR3 protein: CASSLVSRGREGYTF

V gene: TRBV27
J gene: TRBJ1-6
D gene: TRBD1
clone size: NA
CDR3 length: 17
CDR3 DNA: TGTGCCAGCAGACATACAGGGGGCGCACGGTATAATTCACCCCTCCACTTT
CDR3 protein: CASRHTGGARYNSPLHF

V gene: TRBV30
J gene: TRBJ2-7
D gene: NA
clone size: NA
CDR3 length: 15
CDR3 DNA: TGTGCCTGGAGTGTAGCGGGCAACCTACTTCCAGAGCAGTACTTC
CDR3 protein: CAWSVAGNLLPEQYF

V gene: TRBV12-3/TRBV12-4
J gene: TRBJ1-2
D gene: NA
clone size: NA
CDR3 length: 13
CDR3 DNA: TGTGCCAGCAGTTTGAACGGGTACTATGGCTACACCTTC
CDR3 protein: CASSLNGYYGYTF

V gene: TRBV5-1
J gene: TRBJ2-7
D gene: NA
clone size: NA
CDR3 length: 13
CDR3 DNA: TGCGCCAGCAGCTTGGACAGGTTGTACGAGCAGTACTTC
CDR3 protein: CASSLDRLYEQYF

V gene: TRBV2
J gene: TRBJ1-1
D gene: TRBD1
clone size: NA
CDR3 length: 15
CDR3 DNA: TGTGCCAGCAGTACGGGACAGGGGGCGACCACTGAAGCTTTCTTT
CDR3 protein: CASSTGQGATTEAFF

V gene: TRBV27
J gene: TRBJ2-2
D gene: TRBD2
clone size: NA
CDR3 length: 13
CDR3 DNA: TGTGCTACCGGACTAGCCGGCACCGGGGAGCTGTTTTTT
CDR3 protein: CATGLAGTGELFF

V gene: TRBV29-1
J gene: TRBJ1-4
D gene: NA
clone size: NA
CDR3 length: 12
CDR3 DNA: TGCAGCGTTGAACGGCGGCAAGGGGAACTGTTTTTT
CDR3 protein: CSVERRQGELFF

V gene: TRBV30
J gene: TRBJ2-1
D gene: TRBD2
clone size: NA
CDR3 length: 15
CDR3 DNA: TGTGCCGCCCACCCCGGGACTAGCGGGGGCAATGAGCAGTTCTTC
CDR3 protein: CAAHPGTSGGNEQFF

V gene: TRBV2
J gene: TRBJ2-5
D gene: NA
clone size: NA
CDR3 length: 14
CDR3 DNA: TGTGCCAGCATAGGTGCCAGGGATCAAGAGACCCAGTACTTC
CDR3 protein: CASIGARDQETQYF